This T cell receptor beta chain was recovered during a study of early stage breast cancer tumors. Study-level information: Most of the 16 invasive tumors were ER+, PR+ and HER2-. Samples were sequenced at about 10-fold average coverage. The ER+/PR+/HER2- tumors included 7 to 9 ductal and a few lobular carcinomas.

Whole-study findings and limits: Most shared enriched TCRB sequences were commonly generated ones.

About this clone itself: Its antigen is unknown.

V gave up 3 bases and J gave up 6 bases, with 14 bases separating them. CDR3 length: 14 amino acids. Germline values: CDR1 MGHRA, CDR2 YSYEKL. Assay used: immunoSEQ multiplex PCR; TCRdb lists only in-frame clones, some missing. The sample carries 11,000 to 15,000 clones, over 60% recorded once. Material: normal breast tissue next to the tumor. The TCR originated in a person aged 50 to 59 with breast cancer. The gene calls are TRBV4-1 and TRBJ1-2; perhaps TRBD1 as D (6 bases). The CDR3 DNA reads TGCGCCAGCAGCCAGCCCCACCGGACAGATGGCTACACCTTC. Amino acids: CASSQPHRTDGYTF.